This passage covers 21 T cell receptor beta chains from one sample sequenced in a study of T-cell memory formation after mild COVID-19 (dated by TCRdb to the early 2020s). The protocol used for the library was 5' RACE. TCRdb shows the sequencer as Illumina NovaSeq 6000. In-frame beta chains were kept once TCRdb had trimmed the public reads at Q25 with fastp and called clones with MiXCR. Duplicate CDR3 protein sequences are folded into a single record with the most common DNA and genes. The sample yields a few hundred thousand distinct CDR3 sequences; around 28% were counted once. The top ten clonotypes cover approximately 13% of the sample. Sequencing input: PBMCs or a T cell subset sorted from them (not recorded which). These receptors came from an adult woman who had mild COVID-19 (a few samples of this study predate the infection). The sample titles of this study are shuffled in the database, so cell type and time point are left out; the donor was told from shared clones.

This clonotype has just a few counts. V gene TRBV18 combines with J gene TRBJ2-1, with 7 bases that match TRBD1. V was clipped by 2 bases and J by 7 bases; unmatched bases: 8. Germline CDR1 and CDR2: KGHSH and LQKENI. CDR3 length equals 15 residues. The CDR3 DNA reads TGTGCCAGCTCACCATTTCTGACAGGGATGAATGAGCAGTTCTTC. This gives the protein CASSPFLTGMNEQFF.

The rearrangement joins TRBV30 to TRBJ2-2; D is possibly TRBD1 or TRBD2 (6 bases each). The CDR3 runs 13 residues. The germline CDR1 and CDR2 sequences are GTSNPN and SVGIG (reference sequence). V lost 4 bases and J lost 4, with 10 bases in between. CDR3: CAWNREATGELFF. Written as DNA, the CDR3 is TGTGCCTGGAACAGGGAGGCCACCGGGGAGCTGTTTTTT.

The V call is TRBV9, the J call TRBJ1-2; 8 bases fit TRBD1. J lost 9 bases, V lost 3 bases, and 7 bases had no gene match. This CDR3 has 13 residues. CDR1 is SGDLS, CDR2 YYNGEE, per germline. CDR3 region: CASSGGQGVSYTF. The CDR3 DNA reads TGTGCCAGCAGCGGAGGACAGGGAGTCAGCTACACCTTC.

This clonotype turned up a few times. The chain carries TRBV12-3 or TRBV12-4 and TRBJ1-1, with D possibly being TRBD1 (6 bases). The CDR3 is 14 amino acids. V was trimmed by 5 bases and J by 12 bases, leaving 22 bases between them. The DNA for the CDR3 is TGTGCCAGCAGTCCGACGGGGGGGGGCGCGAATTCTTTCTTT. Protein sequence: CASSPTGGGANSFF.

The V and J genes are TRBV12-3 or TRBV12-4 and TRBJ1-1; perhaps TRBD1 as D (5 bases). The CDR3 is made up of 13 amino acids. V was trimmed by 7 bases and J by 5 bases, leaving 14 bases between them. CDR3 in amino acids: CASTQGRGTEAFF. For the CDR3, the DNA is TGTGCCAGCACCCAAGGGCGGGGGACTGAAGCTTTCTTT.

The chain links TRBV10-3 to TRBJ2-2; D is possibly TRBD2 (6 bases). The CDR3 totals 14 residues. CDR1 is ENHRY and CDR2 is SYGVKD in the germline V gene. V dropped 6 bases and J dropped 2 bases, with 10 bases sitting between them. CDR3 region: CAISTGANTGELFF. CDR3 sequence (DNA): TGTGCCATCAGCACGGGAGCCAACACCGGGGAGCTGTTTTTT.

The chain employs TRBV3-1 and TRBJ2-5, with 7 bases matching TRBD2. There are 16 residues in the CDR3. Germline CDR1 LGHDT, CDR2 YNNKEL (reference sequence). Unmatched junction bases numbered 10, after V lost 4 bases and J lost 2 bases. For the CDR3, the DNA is TGTGCCAGCAGCCTCCTGCTAGCGGCGCCGCAAGAGACCCAGTACTTC. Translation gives CASSLLLAAPQETQYF.

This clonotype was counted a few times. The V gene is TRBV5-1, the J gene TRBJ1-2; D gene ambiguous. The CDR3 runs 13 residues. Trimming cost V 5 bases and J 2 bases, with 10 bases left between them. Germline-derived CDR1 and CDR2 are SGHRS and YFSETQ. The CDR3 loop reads CASRAVVNYGYTF. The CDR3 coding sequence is TGCGCCAGCAGGGCGGTTGTCAACTATGGCTACACCTTC.

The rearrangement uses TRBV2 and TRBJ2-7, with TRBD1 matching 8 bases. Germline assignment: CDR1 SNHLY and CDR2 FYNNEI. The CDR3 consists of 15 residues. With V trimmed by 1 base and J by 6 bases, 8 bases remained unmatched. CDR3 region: CASSEVGQGNGEQYF. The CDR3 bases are TGTGCCAGCAGTGAAGTTGGACAGGGTAACGGCGAGCAGTACTTC.

This CDR3 reads CASSPGGSSREKKTQYF. The CDR3 bases are TGTGCCAGCAGCCCAGGAGGGTCCTCCCGCGAGAAAAAGACCCAGTACTTC. The V call is TRBV11-3, the J call TRBJ2-5; possibly TRBD2 for D (6 bases). The V gene's germline CDR1 is SGHNT and CDR2 YENEEA. The CDR3 is 17 residues long. The V gene lost 5 bases and the J gene lost 6 bases, with 25 bases spanning the gap.

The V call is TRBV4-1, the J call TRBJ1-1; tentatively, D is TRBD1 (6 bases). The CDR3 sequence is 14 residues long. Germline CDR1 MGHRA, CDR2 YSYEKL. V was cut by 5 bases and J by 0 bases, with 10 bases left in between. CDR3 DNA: TGCGCCAGCAGCTATCAGGGGCTGAACACTGAAGCTTTCTTT. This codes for CASSYQGLNTEAFF.

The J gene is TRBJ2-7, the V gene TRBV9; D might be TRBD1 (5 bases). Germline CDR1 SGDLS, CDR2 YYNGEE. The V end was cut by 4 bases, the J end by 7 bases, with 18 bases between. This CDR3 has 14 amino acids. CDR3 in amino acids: CASSPRGRVDEQYF. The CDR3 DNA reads TGTGCCAGCAGCCCTCGCGGCAGGGTGGATGAGCAGTACTTC.

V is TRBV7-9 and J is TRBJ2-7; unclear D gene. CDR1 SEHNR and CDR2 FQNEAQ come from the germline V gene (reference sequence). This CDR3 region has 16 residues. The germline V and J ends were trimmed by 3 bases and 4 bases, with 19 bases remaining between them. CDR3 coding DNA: TGTGCCAGCAGCTTTTACGGCCCTTATAATTCGTACGAGCAGTACTTC. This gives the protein CASSFYGPYNSYEQYF.

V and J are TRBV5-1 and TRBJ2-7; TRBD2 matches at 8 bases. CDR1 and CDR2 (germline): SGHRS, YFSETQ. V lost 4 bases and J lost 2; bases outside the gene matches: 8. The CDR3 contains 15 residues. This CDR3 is CASSSIPGGPYEQYF. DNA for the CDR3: TGCGCCAGCAGCAGTATACCGGGAGGGCCCTACGAGCAGTACTTC.

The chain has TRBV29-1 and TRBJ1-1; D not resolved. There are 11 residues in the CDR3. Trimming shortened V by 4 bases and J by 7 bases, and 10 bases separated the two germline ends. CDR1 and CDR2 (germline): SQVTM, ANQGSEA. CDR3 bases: TGCAGCGTTGGGACTCTTATTGAAGCTTTCTTT. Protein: CSVGTLIEAFF. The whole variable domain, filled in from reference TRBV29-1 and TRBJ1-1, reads SAVISQKPSRDICQRGTSLTIQCQVDSQVTMMFWYRQQPGQSLTLIATANQGSEATYESGFVIDKFPISRPNLTFSTLTVSNMSPEDSSIYLCSVGTLIEAFFGQGTRLTVV.

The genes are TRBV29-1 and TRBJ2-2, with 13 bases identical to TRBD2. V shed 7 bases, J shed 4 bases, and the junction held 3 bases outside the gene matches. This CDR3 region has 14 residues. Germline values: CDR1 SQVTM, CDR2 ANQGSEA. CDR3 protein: CSAGLAGVTGELFF. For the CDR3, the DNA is TGCAGCGCTGGACTAGCGGGAGTCACCGGGGAGCTGTTTTTT.

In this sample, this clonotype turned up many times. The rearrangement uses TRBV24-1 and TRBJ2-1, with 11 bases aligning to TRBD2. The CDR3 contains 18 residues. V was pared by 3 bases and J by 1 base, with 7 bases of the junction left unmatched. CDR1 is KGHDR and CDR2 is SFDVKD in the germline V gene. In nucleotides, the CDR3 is TGTGCCACCAGTGATCCTGCCTTAGCGGGAGGGTCCTACAATGAGCAGTTCTTC. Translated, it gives CATSDPALAGGSYNEQFF.

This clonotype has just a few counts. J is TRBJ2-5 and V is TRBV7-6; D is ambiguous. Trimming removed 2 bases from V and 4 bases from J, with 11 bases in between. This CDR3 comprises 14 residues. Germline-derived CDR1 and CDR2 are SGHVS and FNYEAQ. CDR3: CASSLPGPGETQYF. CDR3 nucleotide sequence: TGTGCCAGCAGCTTACCCGGTCCAGGAGAGACCCAGTACTTC.

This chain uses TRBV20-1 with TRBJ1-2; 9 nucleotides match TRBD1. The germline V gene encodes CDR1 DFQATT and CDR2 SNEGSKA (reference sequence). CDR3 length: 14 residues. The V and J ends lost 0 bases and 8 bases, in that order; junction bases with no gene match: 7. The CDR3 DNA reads TGCAGTGCTAGAGATCCCGGGACAGGGCTGGGCTACACCTTC. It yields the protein CSARDPGTGLGYTF.

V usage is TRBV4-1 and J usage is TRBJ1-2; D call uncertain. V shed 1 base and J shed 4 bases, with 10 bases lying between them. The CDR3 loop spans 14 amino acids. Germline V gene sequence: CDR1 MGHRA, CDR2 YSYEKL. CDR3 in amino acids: CASSQALGSYGYTF. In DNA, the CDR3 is TGCGCCAGCAGCCAAGCTCTCGGCAGCTATGGCTACACCTTC.

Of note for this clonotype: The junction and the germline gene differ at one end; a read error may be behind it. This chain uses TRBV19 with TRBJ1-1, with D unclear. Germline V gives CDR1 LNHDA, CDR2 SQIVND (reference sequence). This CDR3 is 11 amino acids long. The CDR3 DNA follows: TGCGCGGCGGCGGGGAACACTGAAGCTTTCTTT. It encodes CAAAGNTEAFF.